This TCR beta chain was profiled in a study of OX40 agonist ivuxolimab in advanced cancers. Using immunoSEQ multiplex PCR, the repertoire was profiled, and TCRdb retains in-frame clones only, with some absent. This sample has about 68,000 clones, with approximately 87% found just once. Germline CDR1 reads SNHLY; CDR2 reads FYNNEI. The length of the CDR3 is 15 residues. The V and J ends lost 6 bases and 5 bases respectively, with 19 bases between them. The source of this sequence is an adult with an advanced solid tumor such as melanoma, head and neck, liver or kidney cancer. The genes are TRBV2 and TRBJ1-1, with D perhaps matching TRBD1 (5 bases). The material sequenced was CD4+ or CD8+ T cells sorted from blood, taken in a trial of the OX40 agonist ivuxolimab. The CDR3 is CASRGLRSGGTEAFF. Here the CDR3 DNA reads TGTGCCAGCAGAGGCCTTCGATCGGGGGGGACTGAAGCTTTCTTT.